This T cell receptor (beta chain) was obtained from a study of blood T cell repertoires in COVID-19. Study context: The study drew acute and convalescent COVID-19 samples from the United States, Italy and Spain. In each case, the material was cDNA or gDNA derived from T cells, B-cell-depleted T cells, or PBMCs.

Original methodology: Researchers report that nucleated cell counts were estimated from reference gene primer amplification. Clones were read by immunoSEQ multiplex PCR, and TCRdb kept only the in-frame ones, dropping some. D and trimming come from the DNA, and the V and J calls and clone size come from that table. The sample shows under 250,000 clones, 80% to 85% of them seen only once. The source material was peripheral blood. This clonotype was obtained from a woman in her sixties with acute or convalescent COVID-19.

CDR3 loop: CASSITVVSGNTIYF. CDR3 bases: TGTGCCAGTAGTATAACGGTCGTCTCTGGAAACACCATATATTTT. The chain links TRBV19 to TRBJ1-3; D not resolved. The V gene lost 2 bases and the J gene lost 0 bases, with 8 bases spanning the gap. The CDR3 is 15 amino acids. CDR1 LNHDA and CDR2 SQIVND come from the germline V gene (reference sequence).